This TCR beta chain was sequenced in a study of glioma-infiltrating T cells. TCR alpha and beta CDR3 regions were amplified from RNA using iRepertoire nested multiplex PCR. TCRdb reanalysed the multiplex PCR reads using MiXCR and keeps one entry per CDR3 protein. The table lists roughly 350,000 distinct CDR3 sequences, roughly two fifths of them singletons. Study-level results: Above-expected tissue-blood divergence occurred in all gliomas, most in low-grade ones. Signature shared blood CDR3 motifs were enriched in low-divergence and depleted in high-divergence patients.

The CDR3 extends over 15 amino acids. Germline CDR1 is MGHRA and CDR2 is YSYEKL. Trimming left V 0 bases short and J 4 bases short, with 10 bases between. Note on this clonotype: The antigen is not known.

The source material was glioma tissue, nonneoplastic brain tissue, or PBMCs (not recorded which). This chain uses TRBV4-1 with TRBJ2-1; the D is unclear. The sequence was obtained from a human donor with low-grade glioma or glioblastoma, undergoing nonglioma brain surgery, or in good health (not recorded which). The DNA for the CDR3 is TGCGCCAGCAGCCAAGATGTCGCTGAATACAATGAGCAGTTCTTC. Translated: CASSQDVAEYNEQFF.